This T cell receptor (beta chain) was recovered during a study of T cell responses to AZD1222 COVID-19 vaccine. Points from the study as a whole: Donors, mostly white British, included more females; clonal diversity was possibly underestimated. With two AZD1222 doses given, Spike-specific TCR breadth and depth both rose. Unmutated variant regions are reportedly targeted by nearly half of spike-specific TCRs.

Sequencing used immunoSEQ multiplex PCR; TCRdb keeps in-frame clones, though not all of them. The sample contains some 200,000 clones, 90% to 95% of which appear only once. In its sample, this clone was seen a few times. Antigen: not known. Second-dose recipients at about 4 or about 12 weeks were treated as one pooled group. There are 13 residues in the CDR3. Germline V gene sequence: CDR1 MNHEY, CDR2 SVGAGI. V lost 2 bases, J lost 4 bases, and 8 bases lay in between. The rearrangement joins TRBV6-5 to TRBJ1-1; D uncertain. This receptor was obtained from an adult who received the AZD1222 COVID-19 vaccine. The sample here was peripheral blood, taken 28 days after the second AZD1222 dose. For the CDR3, the DNA is TGTGCCAGCAGTTACGGTGTGGGCACTGAAGCTTTCTTT. It translates to CASSYGVGTEAFF.